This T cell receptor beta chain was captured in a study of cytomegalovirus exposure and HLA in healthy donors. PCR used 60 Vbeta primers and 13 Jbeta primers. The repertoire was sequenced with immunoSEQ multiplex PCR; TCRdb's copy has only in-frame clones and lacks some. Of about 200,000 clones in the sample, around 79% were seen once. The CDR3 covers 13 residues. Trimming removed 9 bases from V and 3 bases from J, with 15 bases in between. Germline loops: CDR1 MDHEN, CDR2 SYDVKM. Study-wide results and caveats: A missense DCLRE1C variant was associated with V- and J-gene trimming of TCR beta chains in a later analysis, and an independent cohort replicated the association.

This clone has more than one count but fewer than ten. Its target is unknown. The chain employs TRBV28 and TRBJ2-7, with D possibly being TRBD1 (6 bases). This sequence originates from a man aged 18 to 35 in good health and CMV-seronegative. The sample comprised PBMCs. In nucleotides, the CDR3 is TGTGCCAGTACAACAGGGAAGGGCTACGAGCAGTACTTC. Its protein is CASTTGKGYEQYF. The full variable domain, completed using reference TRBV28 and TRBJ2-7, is DVKVTQSSRYLVKRTGEKVFLECVQDMDHENMFWYRQDPGLGLRLIYFSYDVKMKEKGDIPEGYSVSREKKERFSLILESASTNQTSMYLCASTTGKGYEQYFGPGTRLTVT.